The entry that follows covers one TCR beta chain sequence. This entry is derived from a study of blood T cell repertoires in COVID-19. Study overall: Some COVID-19 samples were acute and others convalescent; all came from the United States, Italy and Spain. PBMCs, B-cell-depleted T cells, or T cells were the source of the cDNA or gDNA that made up the material.

As originally analysed: Reference gene primers were amplified, and this amplification served to estimate nucleated cell counts. Sequenced by immunoSEQ multiplex PCR; TCRdb stores in-frame clones only, minus some. The V and J calls and clone size come from that table; D and trimming were worked out from the DNA. The table shows 150,000 to 200,000 clones, with around 89% occurring only once. This CDR3 is 15 amino acids long. The V gene's germline CDR1 is MNHEY and CDR2 SVGEGT. V dropped 6 bases and J dropped 1; count of bases not matched to a gene: 7. Material for sequencing was peripheral blood. The chain is built from TRBV6-2 or TRBV6-3 and TRBJ2-5; 8 bases are shared with TRBD1. The clonotype was recovered from a man between 60 and 70 years old with acute or convalescent COVID-19. The CDR3 is CASRPWTGTQETQYF. In nucleotides, the CDR3 is TGTGCCAGCAGACCTTGGACAGGGACCCAAGAGACCCAGTACTTC.